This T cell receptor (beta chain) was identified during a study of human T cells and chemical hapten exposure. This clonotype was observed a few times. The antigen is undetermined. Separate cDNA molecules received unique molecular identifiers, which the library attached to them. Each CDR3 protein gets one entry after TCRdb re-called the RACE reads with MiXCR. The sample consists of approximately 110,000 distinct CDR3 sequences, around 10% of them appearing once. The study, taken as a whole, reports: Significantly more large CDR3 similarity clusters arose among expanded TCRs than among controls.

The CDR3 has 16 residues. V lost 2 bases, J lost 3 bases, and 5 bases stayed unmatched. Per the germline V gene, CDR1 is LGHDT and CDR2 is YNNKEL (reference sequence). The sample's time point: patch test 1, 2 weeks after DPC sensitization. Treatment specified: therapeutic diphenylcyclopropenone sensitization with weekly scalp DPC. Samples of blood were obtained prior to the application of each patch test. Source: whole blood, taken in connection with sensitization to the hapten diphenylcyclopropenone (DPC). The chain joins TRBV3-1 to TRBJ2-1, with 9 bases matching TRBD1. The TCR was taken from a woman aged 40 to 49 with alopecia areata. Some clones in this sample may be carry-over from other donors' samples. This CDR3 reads CASSQPGTGRYNEQFF. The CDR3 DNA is TGTGCCAGCAGCCAACCCGGGACAGGGCGCTACAATGAGCAGTTCTTC.